This TCR beta chain was sequenced for a study of cytomegalovirus exposure and HLA in healthy donors (dated by TCRdb to 2016 to 2017). Concerning the study at large: An earlier analysis of approximately 550 of the donors reported more than 250 Gb of sequence data and approximately 110 million unique TCR beta sequences from some 180 million T cells. An earlier analysis of several hundred of the donors applied high-throughput TCR beta sequencing to assess whether each TCR beta V gene segment acted as functional or pseudogenic. The genetic ancestry cluster associated with self-reported Caucasian donors included about 84% of the approximately 400 genotyped donors. The T cell repertoires of 666 subjects were profiled by immunosequencing and related to cytomegalovirus serostatus. HLA typing covered class I and class II loci at four-digit resolution. A later analysis re-examined previously published TCR beta repertoires from 600 to 700 donors and added high-resolution HLA genotyping to investigate patterns of TCR occurrence. The number of typed donors differed by locus: roughly 620-640 for A, B, C, DRB1 and DQB1; some 500 for DQA1; approximately 600 for DPA1; and about 450 for DPB1. On average, roughly 250,000 unique TCR beta nucleotide sequences were sequenced per donor among several hundred genotyped donors of the cohort, with around 19% of those sequences being non-productive. To predict cytomegalovirus infection status, the study combined high-throughput TCR immunosequencing, statistical association of individual TCRs with disease status, and machine learning. Genome-wide SNP genotypes for about three fifths of the roughly 700 donors were used in a later genetic analysis, which treated that subset as a discovery cohort. Every discovery cohort repertoire had been produced on one sequencing platform. Rather than using new phenotypic data, the later analysis identified candidate immune exposures from TCR beta sequences and from how often those sequences occurred across donors. About 300 gigabases of sequencing data and 70 million to 95 million unique TCR sequences made up an early release that covered fewer than 650 HLA-typed donors. Alongside the repertoire data, information on donor age, sex, ethnicity and CMV serostatus was compiled. The study was designed to test whether signatures of past pathogen exposure could be identified by cataloging public T cell receptors. In addition to the first cohort of approximately 670 subjects, a separate validation cohort of 120 different subjects was used. A few DR-DQ haplotypes were treated as single units for association and clustering because of strong linkage in the cohort.

Beyond this particular receptor, the publication reports: Specific HLA alleles were associated with 15,000 to 20,000 TCR beta sequences at a false discovery rate of 0.05 in a later analysis. In the study, 150 to 200 TCR beta chains were listed as associated with cytomegalovirus. The classifier was reported to diagnose cytomegalovirus status with high specificity and sensitivity in both the original and validation cohorts. The sequencing pipeline was judged likely to have produced a cluster of highly shared sequence variants as a technical artifact. In a later analysis, most CMV-associated TCR beta chains were found to appear HLA-restricted, with HLA associations seemingly driven largely by CMV exposure. CMV serostatus was the only immune exposure information available for the cohort. A further reported finding was that TCR beta sequences accurately predicted the HLA-A and HLA-B alleles for most subjects in the first cohort. Because HLA typing was missing for some donors at each locus, association tests included only the typed subset. Roughly 17 rarely observed V segments, including chromosome 9 orphons, were excluded from the earlier analysis of about 610 of the donors because counts were too low. According to the authors, the approach could potentially be generalized to other disease states and immunological phenotypes. This cohort had only TCR beta chains sequenced, and the lack of alpha or paired-chain data limited which features could be detected. In a later analysis, HLA-associated TCR beta chains showed more clonal expansion and lower generation probabilities than non-associated chains that were equally common. Some IMGT-functional V segments, including TRBV6-2 and TRBV6-3, could not be distinguished by the 87-base-pair reads and were therefore excluded. Compared with the approximately 670-donor mean, donors in an Asian-associated ancestry cluster had fewer N-insertions in productive TCRs, according to a later genetic analysis. A later genetic analysis associated a missense DCLRE1C variant with V-gene and J-gene trimming of TCR beta chains, and an independent cohort replicated the association. Correlated functional status among segregating V segments might be attributable to linkage disequilibrium, but an unknown experimental factor could not be ruled out. Several of the top co-occurrence clusters appeared to be linked to parvovirus B19, influenza, CMV and Epstein-Barr virus, according to a later analysis. In a later analysis, TCR association rates were found to vary across HLA loci, with the most associated TCRs seen for DRB1 alleles and the fewest for HLA-C alleles. In vitro tests confirmed that a few of the cytomegalovirus-associated TCR beta chains recognize cytomegalovirus antigens. Sequencing depth was assumed to be roughly uniform across donors in the presence/absence analyses, though that assumption may not hold. An earlier analysis of approximately 600 of the donors showed that most TCR beta V segments appeared in productive rearrangements either about 87% or about 30% of the time, which broadly matched IMGT annotations. Most TCR sequences were observed very rarely across donors, whereas some public TCRs were present in many individuals. When HLA alleles, especially DR and DQ, strongly co-occurred, attributing TCR associations to individual alleles was difficult.

This clone has more than one count but fewer than ten. Its target antigen remains unknown. The record has no base qualities; no much larger clone is one base away. The cohort comprised 550 to 700 healthy bone marrow donors. Cohort members were all nominally healthy when sampled, although unrecorded immune exposures were likely present. The donor was CMV seronegative and was included in the group of approximately 350 seronegative cohort members. A peripheral blood sample was collected from each donor, and TCR beta sequencing was performed on peripheral blood mononuclear cells. Genomic DNA extraction from the blood cell samples was performed with the Qiagen DNeasy Blood Extraction Kit. From the cysteine through the phenylalanine, the CDR3 covers 15 amino acids. This entry keeps only the CDR3 DNA: 45 bases, framed from base 1. According to the germline V gene, CDR1 reads SGDLS and CDR2 reads YYNGEE. V lost 3 bases and J lost 4 bases; the stretch between them is 14 bases long.

Libraries were prepared through the immunoSEQ multiplex PCR assay. A mixture of 60 forward primers for TCR Vbeta segments and 13 reverse primers for TCR Jbeta segments was used in the multiplex PCR. The CDR3 region of rearranged TCR beta genes was amplified from genomic DNA by a multiplex PCR assay. On the Illumina HiSeq System, the amplified TCR beta libraries were sequenced as 87-base-pair reads. The study's processing was this. In a later analysis, tens of millions of unique TCR beta chains were counted across the 500 to 700 repertoires, and roughly 11 million of these chains were shared by at least two donors. A nearest-neighbor algorithm error-corrected the raw reads and collapsed the reads into unique sequences, merging closely related sequences to remove PCR and sequencing errors. V, D and J gene segments were assigned by aligning CDR3 sequences to IMGT reference sequences. For a sequence to be retained, at least a six-nucleotide match to both a V gene segment and a J gene segment was required. Rearrangements were called productive when the CDR3 lacked stop codons and stayed in frame with V and J; all others were non-productive. Following IMGT convention, CDR3 was defined as the stretch from the second conserved V-encoded cysteine up to the conserved J-encoded phenylalanine. In an earlier analysis of some 550 of the donors, sequences lacking an unambiguous match to a single V gene segment were excluded. An earlier analysis of 587 of the donors called V segments functional above 56.7% productive rearrangements and segregating when the between-donor standard deviation exceeded 5%. A statistical classification framework was developed to diagnose cytomegalovirus status using the catalog of TCR beta chain sequences. V and J gene assignment, in a later analysis, came from comparing TCR nucleotide sequences with IMGT/GENE-DB human TR gene sequences. In a later analysis, CDR3 sequences and most-parsimonious VDJ recombination scenarios were assigned using the TCRdist pipeline. In a later analysis, every TCR beta chain was defined by the combination of its CDR3 amino acid sequence and its V-gene family, and reads without a unique V-gene family were dropped. As a way to deal with suspected cross-contamination and a sequencing artifact, a later analysis dropped 592 nucleotide sequences that were highly shared and had low generation probability. In a later analysis, a clonal expansion index was calculated for each public chain from normalized within-repertoire ranks of inferred template counts. In a later analysis, generation probabilities were computed with a VDJ recombination model fitted to out-of-frame rearrangements, and the resulting probabilities were checked against IGoR. In a later analysis, TCR-TCR, TCR-HLA and TCR-CMV co-occurrence was scored with hypergeometric tests, and a repertoire-size bias correction was applied to TCR pairs. False discovery rates were estimated in a later analysis by permuting HLA or CMV assignments 20 times. In a later analysis, co-occurring TCRs were grouped using DBSCAN, with TCRdist sequence similarity added in when clustering inside HLA-allele-positive subsets. Co-occurrence clustering excluded repertoires with fewer than 30,000 or more than 120,000 public chains, plus five with anomalous nucleotide sharing. Entries here come from immuneACCESS through TCRdb and include only in-frame sequences with V and J called. Some clones fail to appear in such tables; in the studies checked, an unresolved V gene covers under half of the shortfall, and the cause of the remainder is unknown. The DNA was the basis for D and trimming; V, J and clone size are from that table. For this sample the table gives more than 90,000 clones, of which under 80% were detected only once. The ten top clones hold about 4% of the sample.

The specimen sequenced was PBMCs. The rearranged chain carries TRBV9 and TRBJ1-5, with the D gene call left open. The TCR comes from a man between 35 and 55 years old in good health and CMV-seronegative. The CDR3 region: CASSETGALNQPQHF. The DNA is as follows: TGTGCCAGCAGCGAGACGGGAGCTTTAAATCAGCCCCAGCATTTT.